This T cell receptor beta chain comes out of a study of T-cell memory formation after mild COVID-19. A note on this clonotype: Its antigen remains unknown.

Germline CDR1 is MGHRA and CDR2 is YSYEKL. V shed 0 bases, J shed 5 bases, and the junction held 11 bases outside the gene matches. The CDR3 length is 17 residues. Whole-study findings and limits: Contracting clones localized mainly to CM and EM when CD4+ and mainly to EMRA when CD8+. Clones shrinking between day 15 and 85 showed a balanced CD4/CD8 split, and those that grew later tilted toward CD4+. Pre-infection memory contained some responding clones, which suggested that cross-reactive memory had joined.

In TCRdb, the 5' RACE reads were re-called with MiXCR into one record per CDR3 protein. The data contain roughly 410,000 distinct CDR3 sequences, roughly a quarter of them singletons. Material for sequencing was PBMCs or a T cell subset sorted from them (not recorded which). The clonotype was recovered from an adult woman who had mild COVID-19 (a few samples of this study predate the infection). Cell type and time point are not known. The V call is TRBV4-1, the J call TRBJ2-5; 8 bases agree with TRBD1. The chain's CDR3 is CASSQDPRAGGLETQYF. The CDR3 bases are TGCGCCAGCAGCCAAGATCCCCGGGCAGGGGGCTTGGAGACCCAGTACTTC.